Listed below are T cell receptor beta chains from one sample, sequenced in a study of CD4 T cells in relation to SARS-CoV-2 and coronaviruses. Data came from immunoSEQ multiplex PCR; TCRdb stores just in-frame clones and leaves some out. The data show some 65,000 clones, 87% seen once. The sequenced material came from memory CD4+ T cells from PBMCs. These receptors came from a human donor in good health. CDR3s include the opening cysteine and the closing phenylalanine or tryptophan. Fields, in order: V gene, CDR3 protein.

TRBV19,CASSMIGGDQPQHF
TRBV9,CASSVGAGPLYEQYF
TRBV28,CATLPGRRGYGYTF
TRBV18,CASSPDGMNTEAFF
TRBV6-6,CASSRQGYEQYF
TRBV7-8,CASSFGGWSQETQYF
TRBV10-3,CAITRTSGQTDTQYF
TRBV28,CASSPRGFVTEAFF
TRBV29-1,CSVEILAGNADTQYF
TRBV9,CASSDGGGRPYNEQFF
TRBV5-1,CASSRTANEQFF
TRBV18,CASSPIRNQPQHF
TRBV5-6,CASSFWRTLSSGANVLTF
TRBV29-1,CSCLLTGNNYGYTF
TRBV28,CASRISTDTQYF
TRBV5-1,CASSPRQGRDLVAFF
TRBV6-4,CASSDSPGALCVYEQYF
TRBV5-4,CASSFRIGGDNEQFF
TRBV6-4,CASSDHGSGRTNTEAFF
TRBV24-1,CATSGPGQDTDTQYF
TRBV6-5,CASSRLQGSGYGYTF
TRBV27,CASSGLAGGDNEQFF
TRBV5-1,CASSSAGTGAYEQYF
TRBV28,CASSFTSGSKGDTQYF
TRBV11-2,CASSSIGLHTQETQYF
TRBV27,CASKGLDSYNEQFF
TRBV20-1,CSASSASGGTDTQYF
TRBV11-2,CASSLIGTVEKLFF
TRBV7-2,CASSLEWGSSYNEQFF
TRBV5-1,CASSVLPGQGSEQFF
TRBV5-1,CASSLIRTTGELFF
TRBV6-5,CASKGDRGKDEQYF
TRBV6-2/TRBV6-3,CASSLTSGSLDEQFF
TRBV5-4,CASSPLGRNTEAFF
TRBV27,CASSLRSSGRGTEQFF
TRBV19,CASKGLGANSGNTIYF
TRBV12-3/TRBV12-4,CASSWTSGVQYF
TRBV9,CASSGGQGGRHGYTF
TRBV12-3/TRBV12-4,CASSYDNEQFF
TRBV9,CASSFGTGVGTEAFF
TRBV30,CAWNRGGRNSPLHF
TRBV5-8,CASSHGTSGRNEQYF
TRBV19,CASSIDSVAGYGYTF
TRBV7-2,CASRLGTVKETQYF
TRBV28,CASSTSRPSTDTQYF
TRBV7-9,CASSFGENPLHF
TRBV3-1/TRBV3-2,CASRRGPSGNSPLHF
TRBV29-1,CSVADGTNEKLFF
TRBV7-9,CASSLGRPLHF
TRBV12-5,CASGSRTAVHTEAFF
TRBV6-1,CASSESGQGLGPQHF
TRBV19,CASSIGPGTEAFF
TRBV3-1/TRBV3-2,CASRGPLGYEQYF
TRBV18,CASSPHQGEDTEAFF